Listed here are 16 T cell receptor beta chains from one sample, sequenced in a study of vaccination and CD4 T cells after COVID-19 (dated by TCRdb to between 2021 and 2022). Library preparation was by PCR. The reads were generated on an Illumina iSeq 100. DNA from cultured CD4+ T cells was subjected to TCR sequencing with the Oncomine TCR Beta short-read assay at the Johns Hopkins FTIC core. TCRdb handled the public reads itself, with Q25 trimming in fastp and clone calling in MiXCR, and kept productive beta chains. Each entry merges the rows of one CDR3 protein and shows their most common DNA and genes. This sample lists fewer than 11,000 distinct CDR3 sequences; roughly 50% were detected once. Roughly a third of the sample comes from the top ten. The meaning of the sample's treatment or condition label: 10-day PBMC culture with coronavirus spike peptide pools or control peptides (ViraFEST assay).

Their antigen targets remain unknown. The sequencing sample was made of CD4+ T cells from blood, cultured in vitro. Receptor source: a human donor who had recovered from COVID-19.

The V and J genes are TRBV19 and TRBJ2-5, with 7 bases aligning to TRBD2. V lost 3 bases, J lost 5 bases, and 6 bases stayed unmatched. Germline V lookup: CDR1 LNHDA, CDR2 SQIVND (reference sequence). This CDR3 has 14 residues. Here the CDR3 reads CASSIMREYETQYF. CDR3 sequence (DNA): TGTGCCAGTAGTATTATGCGGGAGTACGAGACCCAGTACTTC.

This clonotype appeared a single time. The chain uses TRBV5-1 and TRBJ2-5; possibly TRBD1 for D (6 bases). The V end lost 0 bases, the J end lost 4 bases, and 10 bases lay between the germline ends. CDR1 is SGHRS and CDR2 is YFSETQ in the germline V gene. The CDR3 contains 14 residues. The CDR3 nucleotides are TGCGCCAGCAGCTTGGCTGGACAGTCAGAGACCCAGTACTTC. Translated: CASSLAGQSETQYF.

The rearrangement links TRBV19 to TRBJ2-7; D gene ambiguous. The CDR3 is 14 amino acids. V lost 4 bases and J lost 5, with 15 bases in between. Germline values: CDR1 LNHDA, CDR2 SQIVND (reference sequence). The CDR3 loop is CASSRRVSGNEQYF. In DNA form, the CDR3 reads TGTGCCAGTAGTAGAAGGGTGAGTGGAAACGAGCAGTACTTC.

In this sample, this clonotype turned up a few times. The chain carries TRBV24-1 and TRBJ1-5; D remains unclear. In germline, CDR1 is KGHDR, CDR2 SFDVKD. The CDR3 totals 14 residues. V gave up 7 bases and J gave up 7 bases, with 16 bases separating them. CDR3 amino acids: CATSREAEGQPQHF. The CDR3 DNA is TGTGCCACCAGCCGGGAGGCAGAGGGACAGCCCCAGCATTTT.

The chain uses TRBV18 and TRBJ1-2; perhaps TRBD1 as D (5 bases). The CDR3 has 14 amino acids. The ends were cut back, 4 bases at V and 8 bases at J, with 17 bases in the middle. Germline V gene lookup returns CDR1 KGHSH and CDR2 LQKENI. The CDR3 here is CASSRDPERGGYTF. CDR3 bases: TGTGCCAGCTCACGGGACCCCGAACGCGGCGGCTACACCTTC. Combining the CDR3 with reference TRBV18 and TRBJ1-2 gives the whole variable domain NAGVMQNPRHLVRRRGQEARLRCSPMKGHSHVYWYRQLPEEGLKFMVYLQKENIIDESGMPKERFSAEFPKEGPSILRIQQVVRGDSAAYFCASSRDPERGGYTFGSGTRLTVV.

The chain recombines TRBV28 with TRBJ2-2, with 8 positions matching TRBD1. CDR1 is MDHEN and CDR2 is SYDVKM in the germline V gene. V dropped 5 bases and J dropped 2; count of bases not matched to a gene: 4. The CDR3 sequence is 15 residues long. The CDR3: CASSGDRSNTGELFF. The DNA for the CDR3 is TGTGCCAGCAGTGGGGACAGGAGCAACACCGGGGAGCTGTTTTTT.

The chain joins TRBV7-2 to TRBJ2-3, with D perhaps TRBD2 (5 bases). Per the germline V gene, CDR1 is SGHTA and CDR2 is FQGNSA. V lost 8 bases, J lost 1 base, and 16 bases lay in between. The CDR3 totals 15 residues. CDR3 coding DNA: TGTGCCAGCTCTCGAGGGCCCCCTGGCACAGATACGCAGTATTTT. Its protein product is CASSRGPPGTDTQYF.

This clonotype was counted a single time. The V gene is TRBV10-2, the J gene TRBJ1-1; possible D gene TRBD1, 5 bases. CDR3 length: 15 residues. Germline CDR1 WSHSY, CDR2 SAAADI. V was shortened by 6 bases and J by 5 bases, with 19 bases between the two germline ends. The CDR3 nucleotides read TGCGCCAGCAGGAATAGTTGGGGGGATGGAACTGAAGCTTTCTTT. It specifies CASRNSWGDGTEAFF.

Only a few counts were recorded for this clonotype. The chain carries TRBV7-9 and TRBJ2-5, with 8 positions matching TRBD1. Germline values: CDR1 SEHNR, CDR2 FQNEAQ (reference sequence). This CDR3 region has 14 residues. V trimming: 5 bases; J trimming: 4 bases; junction bases outside the gene matches: 6. The CDR3, as DNA: TGTGCCAGCAGCGCCCTACAGGGGGTAGAGACCCAGTACTTC. Translating gives CASSALQGVETQYF. The whole variable domain, remainder taken from reference TRBV7-9 and TRBJ2-5, is DTGVSQNPRHKITKRGQNVTFRCDPISEHNRLYWYRQTLGQGPEFLTYFQNEAQLEKSRLLSDRFSAERPKGSFSTLEIQRTEQGDSAMYLCASSALQGVETQYFGPGTRLLVL.

The sample holds a few counts of this clonotype. V gene TRBV20-1 combines with J gene TRBJ2-3; D is tentatively TRBD1 or TRBD2 (5 bases each). V was clipped by 3 bases and J by 0 bases, with 13 bases between them. The length of the CDR3 is 15 residues. From germline, CDR1 is DFQATT and CDR2 SNEGSKA (reference sequence). In DNA, the CDR3 is TGCAGTGCTAGCCAATACAGGAGGAGCACAGATACGCAGTATTTT. As protein: CSASQYRRSTDTQYF.

V usage is TRBV5-1 and J usage is TRBJ2-2; D is unresolved. The V end lost 1 base, the J end lost 1 base, and 8 bases lay between the germline ends. The CDR3 sequence is 15 residues long. CDR1 and CDR2 (germline): SGHRS, YFSETQ. The CDR3 DNA reads as TGCGCCAGCAGCTTGATGGGCCTGAACACCGGGGAGCTGTTTTTT. Amino acids: CASSLMGLNTGELFF.

This clonotype was seen only once. The chain combines TRBV20-1 with TRBJ2-7; tentative D call: TRBD2 (6 bases). The CDR3 has 13 amino acids. Germline lookup yields CDR1 DFQATT and CDR2 SNEGSKA (reference sequence). The ends were cut back, 8 bases at V and 6 bases at J, with 20 bases in the middle. DNA for the CDR3: TGCAGTCCTGTAGTCCCGGGGGTGGGCGAGCAGTACTTC. Translation: CSPVVPGVGEQYF.

This chain connects TRBV20-1 to TRBJ2-7; TRBD2 matches at 7 bases. Germline loops: CDR1 DFQATT, CDR2 SNEGSKA (reference sequence). V dropped 5 bases and J dropped 0; count of bases not matched to a gene: 4. The CDR3 is 13 residues long. CDR3 amino acids: CSAVTSASYEQYF. The DNA of the CDR3 is TGCAGTGCTGTTACTAGCGCCTCCTACGAGCAGTACTTC.

This clonotype was picked up a small number of times. This chain links TRBV20-1 with TRBJ1-5; D is uncertain. This CDR3 is 17 amino acids long. With 0 bases removed from V and 5 bases from J, the gap between germline ends came to 20 bases. CDR1 is DFQATT and CDR2 is SNEGSKA in the germline V gene (reference sequence). The CDR3 sequence is CSARDSGLSVLDQPQHF. The CDR3 coding sequence is TGCAGTGCTAGAGATTCGGGGTTATCAGTACTCGATCAGCCCCAGCATTTT.

The rearrangement joins TRBV7-2 to TRBJ2-7, with D tentatively TRBD1 (6 bases). The V and J ends lost 4 bases and 2 bases respectively, with 12 bases between them. Germline values: CDR1 SGHTA, CDR2 FQGNSA. The CDR3 runs 14 residues. The DNA of the CDR3 is TGTGCCAGCAGCTCCTGGGACACGACCTACGAGCAGTACTTC. Its translation is CASSSWDTTYEQYF.

This chain links TRBV5-8 with TRBJ2-2; D not resolved. This CDR3 has 12 amino acids. V was cut by 3 bases and J by 7 bases, with 7 bases left in between. Germline-derived CDR1 and CDR2 are SGHTS and YDEGEE. CDR3 protein: CASSSWNGELFF. The DNA for the CDR3 is TGTGCCAGCAGCTCGTGGAACGGGGAGCTGTTTTTT.